A single sample is the source of the 9 T cell receptor beta chains below, sequenced in a study of T cells expressing NK-cell markers. TCRdb re-called the 5' RACE reads, yielding one record per CDR3 amino acid sequence without DNA. This sample's table reports about 170,000 distinct CDR3 sequences. The specimen was blood T cells: a sorted CD56 or NKG2C T cell subset, CD4+ or CD8+ T cells, or bulk PBMC T cells (not recorded which). The receptors shown here come from a man aged 18 to 69 in good health.

This rearrangement joins TRBV7-3 to TRBJ2-3. The CDR3 covers 13 residues. CDR1 is SGHTA, CDR2 FQGTGA, per germline. The CDR3 loop reads CASSLGGLDTQYF.

V and J are TRBV5-6 and TRBJ2-7; TCRdb lists TRBD1, though no DNA is available to test this call. CDR3 length: 14 residues. CDR1 is SGHDT and CDR2 is YYEEEE in the germline V gene. The CDR3 sequence is CASSFPSPGDEQYF.

J is TRBJ2-1 and V is TRBV20-1; TCRdb reports TRBD2, a call that lacks DNA to check it against. The germline V gene encodes CDR1 DFQATT and CDR2 SNEGSKA (reference sequence). This CDR3 spans 16 amino acids. The CDR3 protein is CSARRLAAQPYNEQFF.

V usage is TRBV19 and J usage is TRBJ1-5. The CDR3 runs 15 residues. From germline, CDR1 is LNHDA and CDR2 SQIVND (reference sequence). This CDR3 reads CASSPDSDGARPQHF.

The rearrangement uses TRBV6-5 and TRBJ1-5; TCRdb names TRBD1, which stays unverified in the absence of DNA. Germline lookup yields CDR1 MNHEY and CDR2 SVGAGI. The CDR3 spans 16 residues. The CDR3 sequence is CASSLAGGASNQPQHF.

The V gene is TRBV3-1, the J gene TRBJ2-3. Looked up from germline, CDR1 is LGHDT and CDR2 is YNNKEL (reference sequence). The CDR3 contains 15 residues. CDR3 region: CASSQVGVNTDTQYF.

This chain uses TRBV5-1 with TRBJ2-3; TCRdb designates TRBD2, a call that cannot be tested without DNA. This CDR3 is built from 18 residues. Germline loops: CDR1 SGHRS, CDR2 YFSETQ. The CDR3 here is CASSGTGTSAPSTDTQYF.

The rearrangement uses TRBV11-2 and TRBJ2-1; lacking DNA, the TRBD2 call made by TCRdb goes unchecked. The CDR3 extends over 16 amino acids. CDR1 and CDR2 (germline): SGHAT, FQNNGV. This CDR3 reads CASSSLLGLATNEQFF.

V usage is TRBV5-1 and J usage is TRBJ2-7; the TCRdb D gene call, TRBD1, has no DNA to confirm it. Germline CDR1 SGHRS, CDR2 YFSETQ. The CDR3 is 15 residues long. CDR3 region: CASSLDMGQTYEQYF.